Below are 19 T cell receptor beta chains sequenced from a single sample in a study of tumor and adjacent non-tumor tissue in lung cancer. A modified ARM-PCR protocol with three rounds of nested PCR amplified TCRbeta. TCRdb reanalysed the multiplex PCR reads using MiXCR and keeps one entry per CDR3 protein. This table holds 220,000 or so distinct CDR3 sequences, 71% found once. No cell sorting was done before RNA was extracted from the tissue. The sample consisted of lung tumor tissue. The receptors shown here come from a man aged 55 to 70 with non-small cell lung cancer.

This clonotype was detected once. A junction end diverges from the germline sequence, so it may reflect a read error. This rearrangement joins TRBV9 to TRBJ1-2; 7 positions agree with TRBD1. The CDR3 contains 14 residues. Looked up from germline, CDR1 is SGDLS and CDR2 is YYNGEE. CDR3 in DNA: TGTGCCAGCAGCGTAGATTCGGGACGGAGGGGGCTCGCCTTC. Protein product: CASSVDSGRRGLAF.

This clonotype was picked up one time. The CDR3 end shows no conserved phenylalanine or tryptophan, and so a read error is likely. The chain links TRBV6-1 to TRBJ1-1; 7 nucleotides match TRBD1. V trimming: 7 bases; J trimming: 7 bases; junction bases outside the gene matches: 15. Germline CDR1 is MNHNS and CDR2 is SASEGT. The CDR3 extends over 15 amino acids. CDR3 protein: CASTPDRYGFVEAFL. The CDR3 bases are TGTGCCAGCACACCGGACAGGTACGGATTCGTTGAAGCTTTCCTT.

About this clonotype itself: An end of the junction does not agree with germline; a read error may underlie this. The gene calls are TRBV7-8 and TRBJ2-1, with D hard to call. CDR3 length: 13 amino acids. In germline, CDR1 is SGHVS, CDR2 FQNEAQ. The CDR3 bases are TGTGCCAGCAGCGCGCCTTACCGCAATGATCAGTTCTTC. This translates into CASSAPYRNDQFF.

Of note for this clonotype: With a much larger clone just one base away, this may be a read error. The CDR3 end shows no conserved phenylalanine or tryptophan, and so a read error is likely. V is TRBV4-3 and J is TRBJ2-1; no definite D call. The germline V gene has CDR1 LGHNA and CDR2 YSLEER. The CDR3 contains 13 residues. V lost 0 bases, J lost 8 bases, and 8 bases lay in between. The CDR3 bases are TGCGCCAGCAGCCAAGATCGTTGGGATGAGCAGTTCATC. Translation gives CASSQDRWDEQFI.

This clonotype came up many times. CDR3 in DNA: TGTGCCAGCAGCCAAGATTCGGAGGGCTCACCCCTCCACTTT. The encoded protein is CASSQDSEGSPLHF. The chain has TRBV4-2 and TRBJ1-6; no clear D. V lost 0 bases, J lost 10 bases, and 10 bases lay in between. The CDR3 contains 14 residues. Germline V lookup: CDR1 LGHNA, CDR2 YNFKEQ.

This clonotype has more than one count but fewer than ten. At one end the junction does not follow the germline gene, possibly because of a read error. This chain joins TRBV6-5 and TRBJ2-2; 9 nucleotides agree with TRBD1. CDR3 size: 15 residues. Germline CDR1 MNHEY, CDR2 SVGAGI. This CDR3 is CVSSWTGENTGELFF. CDR3 sequence (DNA): TGTGTCAGCAGTTGGACAGGGGAAAACACCGGGGAGCTGTTTTTT.

On this clonotype itself: A junction boundary mismatches the germline segment, possibly from a read error. V and J are TRBV29-1 and TRBJ1-2; D is ambiguous. Per the germline V gene, CDR1 is SQVTM and CDR2 is ANQGSEA. This CDR3 has 12 residues. The CDR3 reads CNVDLGNYGYTF. CDR3 DNA sequence: TGCAACGTTGACCTGGGAAACTATGGCTACACCTTC.

The chain combines TRBV4-2 with TRBJ1-2, with D tentatively TRBD1 (6 bases). The V gene's germline CDR1 is LGHNA and CDR2 YNFKEQ. The CDR3 is made up of 16 amino acids. V dropped 8 bases and J dropped 2 bases, with 21 bases sitting between them. For the CDR3, the DNA is TGTGCCAGCGGCCGGGAGGACACAGGGAACAACTATGGCTACACCTTC. Translation: CASGREDTGNNYGYTF.

About this clonotype: No conserved phenylalanine or tryptophan ends this CDR3, so it is likely a read error. The V gene is TRBV6-2 or TRBV6-3, the J gene TRBJ2-1; unclear D gene. Trimming cost V 3 bases and J 0 bases, with 18 bases left between them. The CDR3 is made up of 18 amino acids. Germline V CDR1 and CDR2: MNHEY, SVGEGT. CDR3 bases: TGTGCCAGCAGTTATATCCTGAGTGATTTTAGCTCCTACAATGAGCAGTTCATC. It codes for CASSYILSDFSSYNEQFI.

About this clonotype itself: One junction end disagrees with the germline gene, perhaps due to a read error. The V gene is TRBV6-2 or TRBV6-3, the J gene TRBJ2-1, with TRBD2 identical over 11 bases. The CDR3 loop spans 16 amino acids. The germline V gene has CDR1 MNHEY and CDR2 SVGEGT. The CDR3 bases are TGTACCAGCAGTGACCCTAGCGGGAGGTTCAATAATGAGCAGTTCTTC. This codes for CTSSDPSGRFNNEQFF.

As for this clonotype: A read error may explain this, as a much larger clone is one base away. The genes are TRBV20-1 and TRBJ1-4; D is possibly TRBD1 (6 bases). This CDR3 has 12 amino acids. Germline V CDR1 and CDR2: DFQATT, SNEGSKA (reference sequence). The CDR3 coding sequence is TGCAATGCTACAGGGTCGGAGGAAAAACTGTTTTTT. This codes for CNATGSEEKLFF.

As for this clonotype: A much more abundant neighbour one base away suggests this may be a read error. This chain connects TRBV7-9 to TRBJ2-4, with D uncertain. V lost 4 bases and J lost 11, with 12 bases in between. The CDR3 runs to 12 residues. CDR1 SEHNR and CDR2 FQNEAQ come from the germline V gene (reference sequence). The CDR3 is CASSSDLGFQYF. Written as DNA, the CDR3 is TGTGCCAGCAGCTCGGACCTGGGTTTTCAGTACTTC.

About this clonotype: One end of the junction fails to match germline, which may point to a read error. The chain recombines TRBV6-1 with TRBJ2-7; 7 bases align to TRBD1. The V gene's germline CDR1 is MNHNS and CDR2 SASEGT. CDR3 size: 14 residues. The CDR3 loop reads CANSEAYRGNEQYF. The DNA for the CDR3 is TGTGCCAACAGTGAAGCCTACAGGGGAAACGAGCAGTACTTC.

Remarks on this clonotype: One end of the junction fails to match germline, which may point to a read error. V is TRBV6-5 and J is TRBJ1-2; 9 nucleotides agree with TRBD1. The CDR3 runs 14 residues. The V gene's germline CDR1 is MNHEY and CDR2 SVGAGI. In nucleotides, the CDR3 is TGTACCAGCAGTGCAAAGGGACAGGGACATGGCTACACCTTC. Amino acid sequence: CTSSAKGQGHGYTF.

The CDR3 loop reads CASSQGTGAGLNTEAFF. CDR3 DNA: TGTGCCAGCAGCCAAGGGACAGGGGCAGGGTTGAACACTGAAGCTTTCTTT. The J gene is TRBJ1-1, the V gene TRBV4-2; 9 bases line up with TRBD1. The trim removed 1 base at V and 0 bases at J, leaving 6 bases unmatched. The CDR3 runs to 17 residues. Germline loops: CDR1 LGHNA, CDR2 YNFKEQ.

With regard to this clonotype: This sequence may be a read error, since a much larger clone differs from it by one base. It is likely a read error, because the conserved phenylalanine at the end of the CDR3 is missing. V usage is TRBV12-3 or TRBV12-4 and J usage is TRBJ2-3; 14 nucleotides match TRBD2. The CDR3 is 21 residues long. J gave up 0 bases and V 1 base, and 12 bases lay outside the gene matches. CDR3 in DNA: TGTGCCAGCAGTTTAGGTGTGAGAGGACTAGCGGGAGGAACTAGCACAGATACGCAGTATTTG. This translates into CASSLGVRGLAGGTSTDTQYL.

This clonotype has only a few counts. A much larger clone lies one base from this, so it may be a read error. The V call is TRBV4-1, the J call TRBJ1-2, with unresolved D. This CDR3 is built from 16 residues. The germline V gene encodes CDR1 MGHRA and CDR2 YSYEKL. V was pared by 0 bases and J by 7 bases, with 18 bases between. The CDR3 reads CASSQDQHGEWSGYTF. The CDR3 DNA follows: TGCGCCAGCAGCCAAGATCAACATGGAGAGTGGAGTGGCTACACCTTC.

Of note for this clonotype: Given the absence of the conserved phenylalanine or tryptophan at the CDR3 end, a read error is likely. The CDR3 spells CSALAGRVNQSQHS. The CDR3 DNA reads as TGCAGTGCCCTCGCGGGTCGGGTCAATCAGTCCCAGCATTCT. The rearrangement links TRBV20-1 to TRBJ1-5; no clear D. The CDR3 sequence is 14 residues long. Germline CDR1 is DFQATT and CDR2 is SNEGSKA (reference sequence).

As for this clonotype: At one of its ends the junction is not consistent with the germline gene, which may arise from a read error. The chain couples TRBV11-3 to TRBJ1-6; TRBD1 is a possible D gene (6 bases). The CDR3 consists of 15 residues. Germline-derived CDR1 and CDR2 are SGHNT and YENEEA. The CDR3 is CVSRGPGHSDTPLHF. DNA for the CDR3: TGTGTCAGCAGGGGTCCGGGACATAGTGATACACCCCTCCACTTT.